One sample yielded the 14 T cell receptor beta chains listed below, sequenced in a study of blood T cell repertoires in COVID-19. Data came from immunoSEQ multiplex PCR; TCRdb stores just in-frame clones and leaves some out. This sample yields some 340,000 clones, of which 85% are seen a single time; 3% to 4.5% belongs to the top ten. The sequenced material came from peripheral blood. These receptors were taken from a woman aged 18-29 years with acute or convalescent COVID-19.

This rearrangement joins TRBV6-5 to TRBJ1-5; D is possibly TRBD1 (6 bases). Germline values: CDR1 MNHEY, CDR2 SVGAGI. V lost 8 bases and J 4 bases, leaving 12 bases between the germline ends. The CDR3 length is 13 residues. The CDR3 reads CASGGGLNQPQHF. The CDR3 nucleotides are TGTGCCAGCGGGGGGGGCCTTAATCAGCCCCAGCATTTT.

The CDR3 is CASSPRSFEGGIGYTF. CDR3 sequence (DNA): TGTGCCAGCTCACCACGGTCCTTCGAAGGGGGCATAGGCTACACCTTC. V gene TRBV18 combines with J gene TRBJ1-2, with TRBD1 identical over 7 bases. With 1 base clipped from V and 8 bases from J, the junction kept 13 bases outside the gene matches. CDR3 length: 16 residues. The germline CDR1 and CDR2 sequences are KGHSH and LQKENI. Supplemented by reference TRBV18 and TRBJ1-2, the full variable domain reads NAGVMQNPRHLVRRRGQEARLRCSPMKGHSHVYWYRQLPEEGLKFMVYLQKENIIDESGMPKERFSAEFPKEGPSILRIQQVVRGDSAAYFCASSPRSFEGGIGYTFGSGTRLTVV.

The chain employs TRBV9 and TRBJ2-3, with 15 bases aligning to TRBD2. CDR1 is SGDLS, CDR2 YYNGEE, per germline. The trim removed 5 bases at V and 2 bases at J, leaving 6 bases unmatched. CDR3 length: 17 amino acids. This CDR3 is CASSDGTSGGHTDTQYF. In DNA, the CDR3 is TGTGCCAGCAGTGACGGGACTAGCGGGGGGCACACAGATACGCAGTATTTT.

The chain joins TRBV2 to TRBJ1-4; the D is unclear. The germline V and J ends were trimmed by 6 bases and 8 bases, with 25 bases remaining between them. The CDR3 loop spans 17 amino acids. Germline V gene sequence: CDR1 SNHLY, CDR2 FYNNEI. The CDR3 coding sequence is TGTGCCAGCAGCGATCCCCTCAAACCGGGAATCGGGGAAAAACTGTTTTTT. This sequence encodes CASSDPLKPGIGEKLFF.

This chain uses TRBV9 with TRBJ1-1; D possibly corresponds to TRBD1 (6 bases). V was trimmed by 0 bases and J by 9 bases, leaving 12 bases between them. The CDR3 is 13 residues long. Germline loops: CDR1 SGDLS, CDR2 YYNGEE. The CDR3 sequence: CASSVDSRDKAFF. CDR3 DNA: TGTGCCAGCAGCGTAGATAGTAGGGACAAAGCTTTCTTT.

The chain employs TRBV6-5 and TRBJ2-5; 10 positions match TRBD2. With 7 bases clipped from V and 5 bases from J, the junction kept 10 bases outside the gene matches. CDR3 size: 15 residues. The germline gives CDR1 MNHEY, CDR2 SVGAGI. Here the CDR3 reads CASTFSGGAGETQYF. The CDR3 DNA follows: TGTGCCAGCACCTTCAGCGGGGGGGCCGGGGAGACCCAGTACTTC.

The chain has TRBV7-3 and TRBJ2-1, with 15 bases lining up with TRBD2. CDR1 and CDR2 (germline): SGHTA, FQGTGA. Germline trimming cut 4 bases from V and 0 bases from J; bases unmatched to any gene: 10. CDR3 size: 20 residues. In nucleotides, the CDR3 is TGTGCCAGCAGCTCCGGACTAGCGGGAGGGAGTATCATCTCCTACAATGAGCAGTTCTTC. It is translated as CASSSGLAGGSIISYNEQFF. The full variable domain, with the rest looked up from reference TRBV7-3 and TRBJ2-1, is GAGVSQTPSNKVTEKGKYVELRCDPISGHTALYWYRQSLGQGPEFLIYFQGTGAADDSGLPNDRFFAVRPEGSVSTLKIQRTERGDSAVYLCASSSGLAGGSIISYNEQFFGPGTRLTVL.

This chain joins TRBV15 and TRBJ1-4, with 7 bases that match TRBD1. The germline V gene encodes CDR1 LNHNV and CDR2 YYDKDF (reference sequence). V was clipped by 4 bases and J by 12 bases; unmatched bases: 11. CDR3 length: 14 residues. CDR3 nucleotide sequence: TGTGCCACCAGCAAGGGGACAGTTAATGGGGAACTGTTTTTT. Its translation: CATSKGTVNGELFF.

V gene TRBV7-3 combines with J gene TRBJ2-3, with TRBD2 matching 8 bases. Trimming took 5 bases from V and 1 from J; bases not matched to a gene: 8. CDR1 and CDR2 from the germline V gene are SGHTA and FQGTGA. This CDR3 spans 16 amino acids. The CDR3 spells CASSPGGAVRTDTQYF. Here the CDR3 DNA reads TGTGCCAGCAGCCCCGGGGGGGCCGTCCGCACAGATACGCAGTATTTT.

The V gene is TRBV24-1, the J gene TRBJ2-3; 8 bases are a match to TRBD1. After removal of 4 bases from V and 1 base from J, the junction contained 6 bases not matched to a gene. Germline assignment: CDR1 KGHDR and CDR2 SFDVKD. The CDR3 has 16 amino acids. The CDR3 DNA reads as TGTGCCACCAGTGACTCTGACAGGGGTGGCACAGATACGCAGTATTTT. Protein: CATSDSDRGGTDTQYF.

A word on this clone: Additional DNA sequences in this sample encode the identical CDR3. V gene TRBV5-1 combines with J gene TRBJ1-4, with no clear D. The CDR3 has 14 residues. V shed 1 base and J shed 0 bases, with 4 bases lying between them. Germline-derived CDR1 and CDR2 are SGHRS and YFSETQ. The CDR3 region has the DNA TGCGCCAGCAGCTTGACTGCAACTAATGAAAAACTGTTTTTT. Translated: CASSLTATNEKLFF.

The chain carries TRBV4-2 and TRBJ2-7; D is possibly TRBD1 (6 bases). This CDR3 spans 17 amino acids. Trimming removed 0 bases from V and 9 bases from J, with 24 bases in between. Germline CDR1 reads LGHNA; CDR2 reads YNFKEQ. DNA for the CDR3: TGTGCCAGCAGCCAAGATCTTGAGGGACATGTTCCTACGAGGCAGTACTTC. It translates to CASSQDLEGHVPTRQYF.

This clone has just a few counts. The V gene is TRBV19, the J gene TRBJ1-1; tentative D call: TRBD1 (6 bases). V lost 6 bases and J 0 bases, leaving 14 bases between the germline ends. The CDR3 spans 15 residues. CDR1 LNHDA and CDR2 SQIVND come from the germline V gene (reference sequence). The CDR3, as DNA: TGTGCCAGTAGCCGACAGGTGAGGATGAACACTGAAGCTTTCTTT. Translating it yields CASSRQVRMNTEAFF.

The J gene is TRBJ1-1, the V gene TRBV7-9; D is unclear. CDR3 size: 17 residues. Germline CDR1 is SEHNR and CDR2 is FQNEAQ (reference sequence). Trimming removed 5 bases from V and 5 bases from J, with 24 bases in between. CDR3 amino acids: CASSPREVDTLGTEAFF. Written as DNA, the CDR3 is TGTGCCAGCAGCCCGCGGGAAGTCGATACCTTGGGGACTGAAGCTTTCTTT.